Shown below are 8 T cell receptor beta chains from a single sample sequenced in a study of molecular identifiers for immune sequencing clone quantification. One entry per CDR3 protein, called by TCRdb with MiXCR from the PCR reads. The sample has around 460,000 distinct CDR3 sequences; roughly 24% are singletons. Sequenced sample: naive CD8+ T cells from blood, with Jurkat cell RNA spiked in. Subset described: FACS-sorted CD8+CD4-CCR7+CD45RA+ naive T cells. Receptors originate from a human donor in good health. Some libraries in this study had Jurkat cell RNA spiked in.

V gene TRBV7-9 combines with J gene TRBJ2-5, with D perhaps TRBD1 or TRBD2 (5 bases each). CDR1 and CDR2 from the germline V gene are SEHNR and FQNEAQ (reference sequence). Between the trimmed V and J ends, which lost 2 bases and 2 bases, there was a span of 12 bases. The CDR3 has 15 amino acids. The CDR3 sequence is CASSLSRDPQETQYF. In nucleotides, the CDR3 is TGTGCCAGCAGCTTATCGAGGGACCCACAAGAGACCCAGTACTTC.

This clonotype was observed a handful of times. V and J are TRBV12-3 or TRBV12-4 and TRBJ2-2; D is ambiguous. Trimming pared 4 bases from V and 0 bases from J, leaving 9 bases between. This CDR3 is 15 amino acids long. CDR3 residues: CASSSIVANTGELFF. The CDR3 bases are TGTGCCAGCAGTTCCATTGTAGCGAACACCGGGGAGCTGTTTTTT.

To note about this clonotype: No conserved phenylalanine or tryptophan ends this CDR3, so it is likely a read error. V usage is TRBV5-6 and J usage is TRBJ1-5, with a tentative D call TRBD1 (5 bases). The germline CDR1 and CDR2 sequences are SGHDT and YYEEEE. Between the trimmed V and J ends, which lost 4 bases and 7 bases, there was a span of 15 bases. The CDR3 sequence is 14 residues long. The CDR3 nucleotides read TGTGCCAGCAGCAAGACAGCTTTCGGGCAGCCCCAGCATTAT. Translated: CASSKTAFGQPQHY.

The chain links TRBV25-1 to TRBJ1-1; D is unresolved. The CDR3 runs to 13 residues. Germline lookup yields CDR1 MGHDK and CDR2 SYGVNS. V was shortened by 3 bases and J by 1 base, with 6 bases between the two germline ends. CDR3 protein: CASSDYGNTEAFF. DNA for the CDR3: TGTGCCAGCAGTGACTATGGGAACACTGAAGCTTTCTTT. The full variable domain, rest sourced from reference TRBV25-1 and TRBJ1-1, is EADIYQTPRYLVIGTGKKITLECSQTMGHDKMYWYQQDPGMELHLIHYSYGVNSTEKGDLSSESTVSRIRTEHFPLTLESARPSHTSQYLCASSDYGNTEAFFGQGTRLTVV.

The table lists this clonotype with many counts. This sequence joins TRBV7-9 and TRBJ1-4, with 7 bases fitting TRBD1. This CDR3 comprises 16 residues. CDR1 is SEHNR, CDR2 FQNEAQ, per germline (reference sequence). V was pared by 4 bases and J by 5 bases, with 10 bases of the junction left unmatched. Written as DNA, the CDR3 is TGTGCCAGCAGCTCAGAAATACAGGGGTCAAATGAAAAACTGTTTTTT. It specifies CASSSEIQGSNEKLFF.

This clonotype was counted many times. The chain couples TRBV24-1 to TRBJ2-3; D is uncertain. CDR1 is KGHDR, CDR2 SFDVKD, per germline. The CDR3 runs 13 residues. With 3 bases removed from V and 0 bases from J, the gap between germline ends came to 3 bases. CDR3 residues: CATSDTSTDTQYF. CDR3 DNA sequence: TGTGCCACCAGTGATACCAGCACAGATACGCAGTATTTT.

The chain couples TRBV6-2 or TRBV6-3 to TRBJ2-7, with TRBD1 identical over 7 bases. Germline CDR1 is MNHEY and CDR2 is SVGEGT. The CDR3 covers 15 residues. J was trimmed by 3 bases and V by 6 bases; bases with no gene match: 11. CDR3 bases: TGTGCCAGCAGCCCCGACGACAGGGTGGGCTACGAGCAGTACTTC. As protein: CASSPDDRVGYEQYF.

This clonotype was picked up many times. The chain employs TRBV6-2 or TRBV6-3 and TRBJ2-3, with D unresolved. V lost 0 bases to trimming and J lost 0 bases, with 4 bases between them. Germline assignment: CDR1 MNHEY and CDR2 SVGEGT. This CDR3 is built from 14 residues. CDR3 in DNA: TGTGCCAGCAGTTACTCGACAAGCACAGATACGCAGTATTTT. Translated: CASSYSTSTDTQYF.